Listed below are T cell receptor beta chains from one sample, sequenced in a study of blood T cell repertoires in COVID-19. Repertoires were generated with immunoSEQ multiplex PCR, while TCRdb's copy carries only in-frame clones and drops some. In the table there are roughly 220,000 clones, around 90% of which are singletons. Sequenced sample: PBMCs or T cells enriched from blood (not recorded which). The receptors derive from a woman aged 50 to 65 with acute COVID-19. Each CDR3 is given without its conserved first and last residue. Fields, in order: CDR3 protein, clone size, V gene. The size field is filled for only some rows; it gives once, few, many or a size class.

ASSSAPGQGGVEAF - TRBV9
ASSPYFTGSSYNEQF - TRBV18
ASSGGQGANYGYT - TRBV9
ATSRELAGVHEQY many TRBV15
ASSDWDTRRI - TRBV2
ASSPRGKGTGELF - TRBV28
ASSLFGGGYGYT once TRBV28
ASRNLGGVREKLF - TRBV19
ASSYRDNSYNEQF - TRBV9
ASSKGHDTEAF - TRBV21-1
ASSPHRGMNTEAF - TRBV28
ASSSSGGLEKLF - TRBV5-1
ASSSGQLIGTDTQY - TRBV5-1
ASSGHDNQPQH - TRBV25-1
ASSAQSLLGRSNNEQF once TRBV9
ASSFDIELNSYEQY once TRBV28
ASSLSSDSNQPQH - TRBV7-2
AISDETTRINEQF few TRBV10-3
ASSLARSSYEQY - TRBV6-6
ASSLPPGTSGTGELF - TRBV7-3
ASSLDLGANNEQF - TRBV11-3
ASSPSLVLNEQF - TRBV11-2
ATSREQGVRFGNQPQH - TRBV15
ASSPPGTAYNEQF many TRBV18
ASSMGGWKY - TRBV19
ASSLLSLGQNSPLH - TRBV5-8
ASSPPLLRGSGYT - TRBV18
ASSQFQAGPEQY - TRBV4-3
ATSDSLTSSGELF - TRBV24-1
SVIPYLGASTEAF - TRBV29-1
ATSEGPWQPQH few TRBV24-1
ASSIQGKTEAF - TRBV6-5
ASSQELRTEAF - TRBV3-1/TRBV3-2
ASSPTDSYNSPLH - TRBV5-1
ASSQEGTERTDTQY - TRBV4-2
ASSLKYGEVHQPQH - TRBV28
ASSVYGSGETQY - TRBV9
ASTLGAGGTEAF - TRBV4-1
ASSAGGGTLYEQY - TRBV9
ASSSGQGGNQPQH - TRBV19
ASTTGLYGYT - TRBV28
ASSLGGRAGYEQF - TRBV11-2
ASSSRTSGSGGNEQF - TRBV5-1
ATRGSTGQGVYNEQF - TRBV10-3
ASRGQGVRTGELF - TRBV2
ASSQATGVWNQPQH - TRBV4-1
ASSTAGGVYGQY - TRBV5-4
AWIPRGVSNSPLH once TRBV30
SASDRGSQTQY - TRBV20-1
ASSQAGTEAF - TRBV9
ASSTGTMNTGELF once TRBV19
ASNQGTVTNYGYT - TRBV28
ARPDSHEQY - TRBV27
ASSFGGRRTDTQY - TRBV7-2
ASSLFRGRWNSNQPQH - TRBV6-2/TRBV6-3